These 19 T cell receptor beta chains originate from one sample sequenced in a study of regulatory T cells in long-lasting Graves disease. Investigators prepared the TCR beta libraries by applying iRepertoire HTBI primers and Arm-PCR of CDR3 regions. TCRdb independently ran MiXCR on the multiplex PCR reads; one entry per CDR3 protein. The sample lists hundreds of thousands of distinct CDR3 sequences; about a sixth were seen once. Regarding time point: newly diagnosed GD, antithyroid drugs for less than 3 months. The TCR library was made from RNA that had been extracted from PBMCs in TRIzol. The input for sequencing was peripheral blood mononuclear cells (PBMCs), taken at new diagnosis, from a patient treated with antithyroid drugs. The receptors here all came from a female donor with Graves disease.

This clonotype has only a few counts. The chain is built from TRBV19 and TRBJ2-1, with 11 nucleotides matching TRBD2. The germline V gene encodes CDR1 LNHDA and CDR2 SQIVND (reference sequence). With V trimmed by 5 bases and J by 8 bases, 14 bases remained unmatched. The CDR3 length is 17 residues. In DNA, the CDR3 is TGTGCCAGTAGTCTGGGACTAGCGGATCTAGAGGGTGATGAGCAGTTCTTC. Translated, it gives CASSLGLADLEGDEQFF.

This clonotype has just a few counts. The V call is TRBV20-1, the J call TRBJ1-2, with 8 bases matching TRBD1. CDR3 length: 14 residues. Trimming at V came to 5 bases and at J to 3 bases, leaving 8 bases not matched to a gene. The germline V gene has CDR1 DFQATT and CDR2 SNEGSKA (reference sequence). CDR3 coding DNA: TGCAGTGCTGCTCATACAGGGGGAGACTATGGCTACACCTTC. The encoded protein is CSAAHTGGDYGYTF.

This clonotype was counted a few times. The CDR3: CASKKHNEQFF. As DNA, the CDR3 is TGTGCCAGCAAGAAACACAATGAGCAGTTCTTC. The gene calls are TRBV12-3 or TRBV12-4 and TRBJ2-1; D is unresolved. V shed 7 bases and J shed 5 bases, with 6 bases lying between them. This CDR3 has 11 residues.

The J gene is TRBJ1-3, the V gene TRBV9; no firm D call. Germline-derived CDR1 and CDR2 are SGDLS and YYNGEE. The V and J ends lost 3 bases and 4 bases respectively, with 11 bases between them. This CDR3 is 14 amino acids long. CDR3 region: CASSALTDGNTIYF. The CDR3 nucleotides are TGTGCCAGCAGCGCGTTGACGGACGGAAACACCATATATTTT.

This clonotype occurred once. The rearrangement joins TRBV20-1 to TRBJ2-7; 7 bases fit TRBD2. The CDR3 consists of 16 residues. Germline V gives CDR1 DFQATT, CDR2 SNEGSKA (reference sequence). After removal of 0 bases from V and 0 bases from J, the junction contained 8 bases not matched to a gene. The CDR3 loop reads CSARDPGEGDSYEQYF. The CDR3 bases are TGCAGTGCTAGAGATCCCGGGGAGGGAGACTCCTACGAGCAGTACTTC.

The rearrangement joins TRBV7-9 to TRBJ2-5; possibly TRBD2 for D (6 bases). There are 16 residues in the CDR3. Germline-derived CDR1 and CDR2 are SEHNR and FQNEAQ (reference sequence). The germline V and J ends were trimmed by 3 bases and 0 bases, with 14 bases remaining between them. The CDR3 nucleotides are TGTGCCAGCAGCTTGGGTGTAGGGAGGTACCAAGAGACCCAGTACTTC. Translating it yields CASSLGVGRYQETQYF.

This clonotype was counted ten times or more. The chain links TRBV29-1 to TRBJ2-7; D ambiguous. The CDR3 extends over 13 amino acids. Germline CDR1 and CDR2: SQVTM and ANQGSEA. The V end lost 1 base, the J end lost 2 bases, and 9 bases lay between the germline ends. CDR3 sequence reads: CSVEGRDTYEQYF. The CDR3 DNA follows: TGCAGCGTTGAAGGACGAGACACCTACGAGCAGTACTTC.

This clonotype was picked up many times. The V call is TRBV28, the J call TRBJ2-3; 10 positions match TRBD1. Germline lookup yields CDR1 MDHEN and CDR2 SYDVKM. V dropped 8 bases and J dropped 0; count of bases not matched to a gene: 8. This CDR3 region has 16 residues. CDR3 region: CASATGTGDSTDTQYF. CDR3 DNA sequence: TGTGCCAGCGCAACCGGGACAGGGGATAGCACAGATACGCAGTATTTT.

This clonotype has ten or more counts. The V and J genes are TRBV2 and TRBJ1-1; unclear D gene. Looked up from germline, CDR1 is SNHLY and CDR2 is FYNNEI. The CDR3 extends over 13 amino acids. V lost 6 bases, J lost 1 base, and 9 bases lay in between. CDR3 sequence: CASRLEPNTEAFF. As DNA, the CDR3 is TGTGCCAGCAGACTCGAACCGAACACTGAAGCTTTCTTT.

This rearrangement joins TRBV2 to TRBJ2-7; D may correspond to TRBD1 or TRBD2 (5 bases each). Germline CDR1 and CDR2: SNHLY and FYNNEI. The CDR3 spans 22 residues. Trimming removed 2 bases from V and 3 bases from J, with 35 bases in between. CDR3 nucleotide sequence: TGTGCCAGCAGTGAAAAGGCCCCTCGCCGGGGCCCAATCCTCGAAAGGGGCTACGAGCAGTACTTC. Its protein is CASSEKAPRRGPILERGYEQYF.

In this sample, this clonotype turned up many times. The chain employs TRBV7-2 and TRBJ1-2; the D is unclear. This CDR3 has 12 amino acids. Trimming removed 3 bases from V and 4 bases from J, with 6 bases in between. Germline V gives CDR1 SGHTA, CDR2 FQGNSA. The DNA for the CDR3 is TGTGCCAGCAGCTTCTATGCCTATGGCTACACCTTC. This sequence encodes CASSFYAYGYTF.

The sample holds many counts of this clonotype. The V call is TRBV7-9, the J call TRBJ2-7, with D unresolved. V was clipped by 1 base and J by 9 bases, with 7 bases between them. CDR1 SEHNR and CDR2 FQNEAQ come from the germline V gene (reference sequence). CDR3 length equals 11 residues. The CDR3 coding sequence is TGTGCCAGCAGCTTAGGACCTGGGCAGTACTTC. It yields the protein CASSLGPGQYF.

This clonotype was counted at least ten times. V usage is TRBV11-2 and J usage is TRBJ1-1, with D possibly matching TRBD1 (5 bases). The V gene lost 7 bases and the J gene lost 2 bases, with 20 bases spanning the gap. Germline V lookup: CDR1 SGHAT, CDR2 FQNNGV. This CDR3 is built from 16 residues. CDR3 amino acids: CASTLRARWDNTEAFF. The CDR3 DNA reads as TGTGCCAGCACCCTTAGAGCCCGCTGGGACAACACTGAAGCTTTCTTT.

The rearrangement links TRBV12-3 or TRBV12-4 to TRBJ1-2, with a tentative D call TRBD1 (5 bases). V lost 7 bases to trimming and J lost 4 bases, with 13 bases between them. The CDR3 consists of 13 residues. The CDR3 nucleotides are TGTGCCAGCACCCCCGGGACCATCTATGGCTACACCTTC. It is translated as CASTPGTIYGYTF.

The chain links TRBV6-2 or TRBV6-3 to TRBJ1-5; D is unclear. Trimming pared 0 bases from V and 6 bases from J, leaving 12 bases between. The CDR3 runs 15 residues. Germline CDR1 MNHEY, CDR2 SVGEGT. The CDR3, as DNA: TGTGCCAGCAGTTACTCGAGTAACTGGGGTCAGCCCCAGCATTTT. It translates to CASSYSSNWGQPQHF.

This clonotype was observed at least ten times. V usage is TRBV20-1 and J usage is TRBJ1-2; TRBD1 aligns across 10 bases. V shed 8 bases, J shed 4 bases, and the junction held 13 bases outside the gene matches. The CDR3 is made up of 15 amino acids. The germline V gene encodes CDR1 DFQATT and CDR2 SNEGSKA (reference sequence). CDR3 coding DNA: TGCAGTCTATCCCCTCCGGGACAGGGGTTCTATGGCTACACCTTC. It translates to CSLSPPGQGFYGYTF.

This clonotype came up many times. The chain joins TRBV5-5 to TRBJ1-3; D unresolved. V lost 6 bases to trimming and J lost 0 bases, with 13 bases between them. CDR1 and CDR2 (germline): SGHKS, YYEKEE (reference sequence). This CDR3 has 15 residues. CDR3 DNA: TGTGCCAGCAACTTCTCCCCGGGCTCTGGAAACACCATATATTTT. It encodes CASNFSPGSGNTIYF.

This clonotype was seen at least ten times. V gene TRBV30 combines with J gene TRBJ1-2, with a tentative D call TRBD1 (6 bases). Germline loops: CDR1 GTSNPN, CDR2 SVGIG (reference sequence). CDR3 length: 14 residues. Between the trimmed V and J ends, which lost 5 bases and 4 bases, there was a span of 17 bases. CDR3 DNA sequence: TGTGCCTGGGGAGACAGGCCCATTTCCTATGGCTACACCTTC. Residues: CAWGDRPISYGYTF. The full variable domain, rest sourced from reference TRBV30 and TRBJ1-2, is SQTIHQWPATLVQPVGSPLSLECTVEGTSNPNLYWYRQAAGRGLQLLFYSVGIGQISSEVPQNLSASRPQDRQFILSSKKLLLSDSGFYLCAWGDRPISYGYTFGSGTRLTVV.

The V and J genes are TRBV19 and TRBJ2-6, with 9 bases aligning to TRBD1. The germline V gene has CDR1 LNHDA and CDR2 SQIVND (reference sequence). V shed 6 bases, J shed 0 bases, and the junction held 9 bases outside the gene matches. This CDR3 spans 18 amino acids. Written as DNA, the CDR3 is TGTGCCAGTAGGTCTCCGGACAGGGGTCCCTCTGGGGCCAACGTCCTGACTTTC. Translated, it gives CASRSPDRGPSGANVLTF.